This T cell receptor (beta chain) originates from a study of blood T cell repertoires in COVID-19. V was trimmed by 6 bases and J by 6 bases, leaving 12 bases between them. The CDR3 length is 12 residues. This study enrolled people aged about 18 to 100 from about two dozen US geographic areas. Clinical histories supplied by participants themselves formed the basis of cohort assignment. Original processing methods: Estimation of nucleated cell counts was performed using reference gene primer amplification. Sequencing was performed with immunoSEQ multiplex PCR; in TCRdb, only in-frame clones are kept and a portion is missing. That table supplies the V and J calls and clone size; D and trimming were determined from the DNA. The data contain some 270,000 clones, 90% of them seen just once; the ten biggest clones take up approximately 4%.

This sequence was found in a woman aged 30 to 39 with acute COVID-19. The sequenced material came from PBMCs or T cells enriched from blood (not recorded which). The gene calls are TRBV12-3 or TRBV12-4 and TRBJ2-7; maybe TRBD2 (6 bases). CDR3 residues: CASRWGLLEQYF. CDR3 nucleotides: TGTGCCAGCAGATGGGGACTCCTCGAGCAGTACTTC.